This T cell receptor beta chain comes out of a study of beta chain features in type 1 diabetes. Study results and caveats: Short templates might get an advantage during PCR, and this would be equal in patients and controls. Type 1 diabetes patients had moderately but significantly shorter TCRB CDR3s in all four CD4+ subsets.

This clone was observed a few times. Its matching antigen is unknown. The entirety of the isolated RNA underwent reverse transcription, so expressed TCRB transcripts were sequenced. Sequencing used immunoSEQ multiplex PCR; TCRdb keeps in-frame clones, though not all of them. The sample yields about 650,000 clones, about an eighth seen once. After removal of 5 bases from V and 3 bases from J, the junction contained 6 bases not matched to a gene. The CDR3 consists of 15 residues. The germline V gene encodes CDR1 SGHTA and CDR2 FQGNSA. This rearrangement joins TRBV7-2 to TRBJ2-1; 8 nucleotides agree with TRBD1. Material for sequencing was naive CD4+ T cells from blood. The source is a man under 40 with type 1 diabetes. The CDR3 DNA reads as TGTGCCAGCAGCCCCGGGACAGGACTCTACAATGAGCAGTTCTTC. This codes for CASSPGTGLYNEQFF.